The present TCR beta chain was sequenced within a study of control samples from healthy donors and cancer patients (dated by TCRdb to about 2020). Libraries were constructed by the immunoSEQ multiplex PCR assay. TCRdb retrieved this table from immuneACCESS and kept in-frame rearrangements only. Not all clones are present; in checked studies, unresolved V genes account for under half, and no reason is known for the remainder. This sample holds about 120,000 clones; approximately 90% were observed only once. The ten largest clones add up to roughly 2.5% of the sample. Reading from cysteine to phenylalanine, the CDR3 counts 11 amino acids. The CDR3 DNA has 33 bases and is translated from base 1. V sheds 3 bases and J sheds 3 bases, leaving 2 bases between their ends. The germline V gene (reference sequence) provides CDR1 LNHNV and CDR2 YYDKDF. A note on this clone: The target of this receptor is not known. No per-base quality is available; no much larger clone lies one base away.

This TCR was recovered from a man in his forties or fifties in good health. Sequenced material: blood. The V and J genes are TRBV15 and TRBJ1-1; too little of a D gene remains to name it. The DNA sequence is TGTGCCACCAGCAGGGACACTGAAGCTTTCTTT. The translation is CATSRDTEAFF.